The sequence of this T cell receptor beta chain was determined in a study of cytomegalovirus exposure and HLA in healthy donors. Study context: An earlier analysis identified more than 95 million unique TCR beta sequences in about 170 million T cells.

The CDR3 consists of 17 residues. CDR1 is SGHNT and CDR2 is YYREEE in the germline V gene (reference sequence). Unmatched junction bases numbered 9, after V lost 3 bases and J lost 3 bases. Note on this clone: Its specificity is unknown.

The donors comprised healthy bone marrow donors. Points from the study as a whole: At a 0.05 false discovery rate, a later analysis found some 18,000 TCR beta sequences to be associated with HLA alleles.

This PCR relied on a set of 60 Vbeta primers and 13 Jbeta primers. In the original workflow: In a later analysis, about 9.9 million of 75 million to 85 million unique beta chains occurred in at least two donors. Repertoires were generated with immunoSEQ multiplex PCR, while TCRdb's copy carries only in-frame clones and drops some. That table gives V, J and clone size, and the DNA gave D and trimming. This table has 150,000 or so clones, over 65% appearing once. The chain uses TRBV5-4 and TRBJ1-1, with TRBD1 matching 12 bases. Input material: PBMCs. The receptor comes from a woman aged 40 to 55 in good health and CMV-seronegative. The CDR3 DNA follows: TGTGCCAGCAGCTCTCGGGACAGGGGGCGCGGGGACACTGAAGCTTTCTTT. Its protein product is CASSSRDRGRGDTEAFF.